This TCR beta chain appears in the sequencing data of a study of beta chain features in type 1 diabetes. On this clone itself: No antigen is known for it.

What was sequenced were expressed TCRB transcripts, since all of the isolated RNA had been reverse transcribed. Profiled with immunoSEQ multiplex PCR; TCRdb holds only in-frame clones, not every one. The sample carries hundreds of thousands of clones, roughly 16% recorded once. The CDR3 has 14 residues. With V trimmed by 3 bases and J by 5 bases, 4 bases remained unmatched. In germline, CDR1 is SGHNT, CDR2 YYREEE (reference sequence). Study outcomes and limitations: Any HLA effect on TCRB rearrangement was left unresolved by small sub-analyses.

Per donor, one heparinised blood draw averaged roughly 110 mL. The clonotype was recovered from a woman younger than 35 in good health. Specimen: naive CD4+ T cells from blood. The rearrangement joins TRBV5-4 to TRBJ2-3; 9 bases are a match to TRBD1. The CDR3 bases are TGTGCCAGCAGCTGGAGACAGGGGGTAGATACGCAGTATTTT. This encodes CASSWRQGVDTQYF.